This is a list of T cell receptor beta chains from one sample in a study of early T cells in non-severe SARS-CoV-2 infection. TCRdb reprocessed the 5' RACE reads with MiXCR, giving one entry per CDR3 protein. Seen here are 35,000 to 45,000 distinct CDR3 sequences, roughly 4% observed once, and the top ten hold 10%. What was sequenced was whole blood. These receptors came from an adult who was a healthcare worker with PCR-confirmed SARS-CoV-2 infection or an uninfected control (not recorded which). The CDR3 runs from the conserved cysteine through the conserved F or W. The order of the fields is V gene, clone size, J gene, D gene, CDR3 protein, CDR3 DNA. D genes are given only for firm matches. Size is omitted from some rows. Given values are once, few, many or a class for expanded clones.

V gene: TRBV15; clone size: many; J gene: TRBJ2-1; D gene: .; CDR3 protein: CATKRSLSYNEQFF; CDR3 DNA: TGTGCCACCAAGCGCTCACTCTCCTACAATGAGCAGTTCTTC
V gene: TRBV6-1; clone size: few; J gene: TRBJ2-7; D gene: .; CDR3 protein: CASSEILTSYQQYF; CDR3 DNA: TGTGCCAGCAGTGAAATTCTGACCTCTTACCAGCAGTACTTC
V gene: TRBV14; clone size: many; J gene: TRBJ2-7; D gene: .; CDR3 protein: CASSQGWGHEQYF; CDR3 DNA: TGTGCCAGCAGCCAAGGATGGGGCCACGAGCAGTACTTC
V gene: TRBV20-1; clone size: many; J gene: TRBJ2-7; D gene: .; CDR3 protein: CSARVRLTYEQYF; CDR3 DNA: TGCAGTGCTAGAGTCCGACTCACCTACGAGCAGTACTTC
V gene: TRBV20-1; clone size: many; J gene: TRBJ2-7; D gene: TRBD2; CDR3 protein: CSAILTLAGHYEQYF; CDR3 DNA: TGCAGTGCGATCCTCACGCTAGCGGGGCATTACGAGCAGTACTTC
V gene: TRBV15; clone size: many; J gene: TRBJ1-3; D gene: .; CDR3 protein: CATSRPGLENTIYF; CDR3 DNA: TGTGCCACCAGCAGACCAGGGCTAGAGAACACCATATATTTT
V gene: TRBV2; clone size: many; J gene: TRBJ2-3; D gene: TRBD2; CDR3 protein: CASGAGGTDTQYF; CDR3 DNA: TGTGCCAGCGGAGCGGGAGGAACAGATACGCAGTATTTT
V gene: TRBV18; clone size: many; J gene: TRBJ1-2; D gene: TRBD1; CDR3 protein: CASSPLSGDRANYGYTF; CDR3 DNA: TGTGCCAGCTCACCCCTGAGCGGGGACAGGGCTAACTATGGCTACACCTTC
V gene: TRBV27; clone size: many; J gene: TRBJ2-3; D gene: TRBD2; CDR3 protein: CASSEIGSGITDTQYF; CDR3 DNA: TGTGCCAGCAGTGAAATCGGTAGCGGGATCACAGATACGCAGTATTTT
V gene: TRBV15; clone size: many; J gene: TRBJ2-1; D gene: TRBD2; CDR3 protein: CATSRGTNPLAGGMDEQFF; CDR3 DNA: TGTGCCACCAGCAGAGGTACGAACCCCTTGGCGGGAGGTATGGATGAGCAGTTCTTC
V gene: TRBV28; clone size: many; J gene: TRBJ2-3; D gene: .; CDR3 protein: CASRTTGSGTDTQYF; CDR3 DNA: TGTGCCAGCAGAACCACAGGGAGCGGCACAGATACGCAGTATTTT
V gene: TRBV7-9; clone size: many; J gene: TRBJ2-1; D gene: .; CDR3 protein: CASNRALHADYNEQFF; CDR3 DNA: TGTGCCAGCAACAGAGCCCTACACGCCGACTACAATGAGCAGTTCTTC
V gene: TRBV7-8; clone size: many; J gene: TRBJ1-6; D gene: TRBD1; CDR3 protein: CASSTPSGQGSYNSPLHF; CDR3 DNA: TGTGCCAGCAGCACCCCAAGCGGACAGGGCTCCTATAATTCACCCCTCCACTTT
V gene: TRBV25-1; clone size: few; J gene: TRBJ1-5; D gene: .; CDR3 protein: CASSELGDSNQPQHF; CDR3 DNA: TGTGCCAGCAGTGAACTTGGGGATAGCAATCAGCCCCAGCATTTT
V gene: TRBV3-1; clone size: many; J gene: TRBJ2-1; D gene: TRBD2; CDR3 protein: CASSQDLAGEVQFF; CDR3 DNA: TGTGCCAGCAGCCAAGATCTAGCGGGAGAGGTGCAGTTCTTC
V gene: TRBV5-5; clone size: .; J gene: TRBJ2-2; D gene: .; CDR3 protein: CASSLGPSAGELFF; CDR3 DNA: TGTGCCAGCAGCTTGGGGCCTAGCGCCGGGGAGCTGTTTTTT
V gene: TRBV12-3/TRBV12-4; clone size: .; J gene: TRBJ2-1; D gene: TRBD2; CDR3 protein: CASSSRLAGRNEQFF; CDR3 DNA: TGTGCCAGCAGTTCCAGACTAGCGGGACGCAATGAGCAGTTCTTC
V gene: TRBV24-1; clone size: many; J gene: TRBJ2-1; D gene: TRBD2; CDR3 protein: CATSDSSGANEQFF; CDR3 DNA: TGTGCCACCAGTGATTCTAGCGGGGCCAATGAGCAGTTCTTC
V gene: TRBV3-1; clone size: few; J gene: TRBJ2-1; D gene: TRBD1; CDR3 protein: CASSHRTGGPYNEQFF; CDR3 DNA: TGTGCCAGCAGCCATCGGACAGGGGGGCCCTACAATGAGCAGTTCTTC
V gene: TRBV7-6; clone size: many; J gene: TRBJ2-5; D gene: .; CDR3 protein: CASSLEARGAKTQYF; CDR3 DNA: TGTGCCAGCAGCTTAGAGGCGAGGGGTGCAAAGACCCAGTACTTC
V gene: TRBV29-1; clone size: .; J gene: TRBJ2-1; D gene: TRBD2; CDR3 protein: CSVRLAADYNEQFF; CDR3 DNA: TGCAGCGTCCGACTAGCGGCTGACTACAATGAGCAGTTCTTC